This is a list of T cell receptor beta chains from one sample in a study of T-cell reconstitution after alpha-beta-depleted transplantation in children. TCRdb independently ran MiXCR on the PCR reads; one entry per CDR3 protein. This sample carries approximately 32,000 distinct CDR3 sequences, 5.5% to 8% of them seen once, and the ten largest clones take 27%. This specimen was peripheral blood, taken 60 days after TCRalphabeta/CD19-depleted stem cell transplant. The source is a child under two years old who had a stem cell transplant for acute myeloid leukemia, so the T cells may come from the graft donor. The CDR3 runs from the conserved cysteine through the conserved F or W. The D gene is left open where the match is weak. Clone size appears in some rows only: once, few, many, or a class for an expanded clone.

v_gene	j_gene	abundance	d_gene	CDR3aa	CDR3nt
TRBV13	TRBJ1-6	many	NA	CASSLGGSPLHF	TGTGCCAGCAGCTTAGGCGGCTCACCCCTCCACTTT
TRBV20-1	TRBJ2-6	many	TRBD1	CSARDPRTGGSGANVLTF	TGCAGTGCTAGAGATCCCCGGACAGGGGGCTCTGGGGCCAACGTCCTGACTTTC
TRBV12-3/TRBV12-4	TRBJ1-6	many	NA	CASSSYRPGGSPLHF	TGTGCCAGCAGTTCCTACAGGCCCGGGGGCTCACCCCTCCACTTT
TRBV9	TRBJ2-1	medium-sized	TRBD2	CASSVAPTSGRFNEQFF	TGTGCCAGCAGCGTAGCCCCGACTAGCGGGAGATTCAATGAGCAGTTCTTC
TRBV7-2	TRBJ2-3	many	NA	CASSLARSVLADTQYF	TGTGCCAGCAGCTTAGCGCGGTCGGTTTTGGCAGATACGCAGTATTTT
TRBV27	TRBJ1-5	many	NA	CASSLFGGRWNQPQHF	TGTGCCAGCAGTTTATTTGGGGGGCGATGGAATCAGCCCCAGCATTTT
TRBV4-1	TRBJ1-1	many	TRBD1	CASSQMTGRNTEAFF	TGCGCCAGCAGCCAAATGACAGGGAGGAACACTGAAGCTTTCTTT
TRBV7-2	TRBJ1-1	many	TRBD1	CASRDPGQGARRGEAFF	TGTGCCAGCAGAGACCCCGGACAGGGGGCGCGACGAGGTGAAGCTTTCTTT
TRBV6-1	TRBJ1-2	many	TRBD1	CASSETRQGADYGYTF	TGTGCCAGCAGTGAAACCCGACAGGGGGCGGACTATGGCTACACCTTC
TRBV4-3	TRBJ2-3	many	NA	CASSQGLGWIDTQYF	TGCGCCAGCAGCCAAGGGCTAGGCTGGATAGATACGCAGTATTTT
TRBV11-1	TRBJ2-5	many	NA	CASSVGSKETQYF	TGTGCCAGCAGCGTCGGAAGCAAAGAGACCCAGTACTTC
TRBV20-1	TRBJ2-3	many	NA	CSAGLQKGLRGTQYF	TGCAGTGCGGGCCTGCAAAAGGGCCTCAGAGGCACGCAGTATTTT
TRBV6-6	TRBJ1-3	many	NA	CASSSGAGNTIYF	TGTGCCAGCAGTTCGGGGGCTGGAAACACCATATATTTT
TRBV20-1	TRBJ2-1	NA	NA	CSVGAPRTVPSYNEQFF	TGCAGTGTCGGGGCCCCCAGGACCGTACCATCCTACAATGAGCAGTTCTTC
TRBV12-3/TRBV12-4	TRBJ1-2	many	NA	CASSLNHLGGADGYTF	TGTGCCAGCAGTTTGAACCACTTGGGGGGCGCGGATGGCTACACCTTC
TRBV5-1	TRBJ2-7	many	NA	CASSDLQGGSYEQYF	TGCGCCAGCAGTGATCTACAGGGGGGGTCCTACGAGCAGTACTTC
TRBV2	TRBJ2-5	many	NA	CASSLDSKETQYF	TGTGCCAGCAGTCTGGACTCGAAAGAGACCCAGTACTTC
TRBV14	TRBJ1-1	few	NA	CASSQEVLGARGAFF	TGTGCCAGCAGCCAAGAAGTATTGGGGGCGAGGGGGGCTTTCTTT
TRBV7-9	TRBJ2-5	medium-sized	TRBD1	CASSLSVQGVAETQYF	TGTGCCAGCAGCTTGAGCGTGCAGGGGGTGGCGGAGACCCAGTACTTC
TRBV30	TRBJ2-7	NA	TRBD2	CAWRPLLAGPSYEQYF	TGTGCCTGGAGGCCCTTACTAGCGGGACCTTCCTACGAGCAGTACTTC
TRBV29-1	TRBJ2-7	many	TRBD2	CSVESGSYEQYF	TGCAGCGTTGAAAGCGGGAGCTACGAGCAGTACTTC
TRBV28	TRBJ2-3	many	NA	CASSFPRGTTDTQYF	TGTGCCAGCAGTTTTCCGCGGGGAACTACAGATACGCAGTATTTT
TRBV11-3	TRBJ2-2	many	NA	CASSSRVTGELFF	TGTGCCAGCAGTTCCAGGGTGACCGGGGAGCTGTTTTTT
TRBV29-1	TRBJ2-2	many	NA	CSVEQFNTGELFF	TGCAGCGTTGAACAGTTCAACACCGGGGAGCTGTTTTTT
TRBV12-3/TRBV12-4	TRBJ2-2	many	NA	CAILPGVNTGELFF	TGTGCCATCCTACCGGGGGTCAACACCGGGGAGCTGTTTTTT
TRBV5-1	TRBJ2-5	many	NA	CASSSDRPRETQYF	TGCGCCAGCAGCTCTGACAGGCCTAGGGAGACCCAGTACTTC
TRBV6-2/TRBV6-3	TRBJ2-7	NA	NA	CASKRAPLSYEQYF	TGTGCCAGCAAGAGGGCCCCCCTCTCCTACGAGCAGTACTTC
TRBV20-1	TRBJ2-4	many	TRBD1	CSAPDRGPLAKNIQYF	TGCAGTGCGCCAGACAGGGGCCCTTTAGCCAAAAACATTCAGTACTTC
TRBV4-2	TRBJ2-3	many	NA	CASSQEDAAEDTQYF	TGTGCCAGCAGCCAAGAGGACGCGGCCGAGGATACGCAGTATTTT
TRBV6-5	TRBJ2-3	many	NA	CASSLRAWVDTQYF	TGTGCCAGCAGCCTGCGGGCGTGGGTAGATACGCAGTATTTT
TRBV28	TRBJ1-1	many	NA	CASSFQGTNTEAFF	TGTGCCAGCAGTTTTCAGGGGACGAACACTGAAGCTTTCTTT
TRBV27	TRBJ2-7	NA	NA	CASSPGKRVEQYF	TGTGCCAGCAGCCCAGGGAAAAGGGTCGAGCAGTACTTC
TRBV4-2	TRBJ2-1	many	TRBD2	CASSQERGLYNEQFF	TGTGCCAGCAGCCAAGAGCGGGGGTTATACAATGAGCAGTTCTTC
TRBV5-1	TRBJ2-5	many	TRBD1	CASRETGGFQETQYF	TGCGCCAGCAGGGAGACAGGGGGCTTTCAAGAGACCCAGTACTTC
TRBV12-3/TRBV12-4	TRBJ2-3	many	NA	CASSLFRADTQYF	TGTGCCAGCAGTTTATTTAGAGCAGATACGCAGTATTTT
TRBV9	TRBJ1-2	many	NA	CASRRGVAFGYTF	TGTGCCAGCCGGAGAGGGGTGGCGTTTGGCTACACCTTC
TRBV11-2	TRBJ2-7	many	NA	CASSLSRQLAYEQYF	TGTGCCAGCAGCCTCTCGAGACAGCTGGCCTACGAGCAGTACTTC
TRBV7-9	TRBJ1-5	many	NA	CASSLEGKKQPQHF	TGTGCCAGCAGCCTAGAGGGTAAAAAGCAGCCCCAGCATTTT
TRBV10-3	TRBJ1-2	NA	NA	CAISAGLACYGYTF	TGTGCCATCAGCGCCGGGCTAGCCTGCTATGGCTACACCTTC
TRBV11-2	TRBJ2-5	NA	TRBD2	CASRLGTSWQETQYF	TGTGCCAGCAGATTAGGGACTAGTTGGCAAGAGACCCAGTACTTC
TRBV29-1	TRBJ2-7	many	NA	CSVEGPGYEQYF	TGCAGCGTTGAAGGGCCAGGCTACGAGCAGTACTTC
TRBV7-2	TRBJ2-1	many	TRBD1	CASSLLDRGQFF	TGTGCCAGCAGCTTATTGGACAGGGGGCAGTTCTTC
TRBV4-1	TRBJ2-7	many	NA	CASSVTASYEQYF	TGCGCCAGCAGCGTGACGGCGTCCTACGAGCAGTACTTC
TRBV7-2	TRBJ2-5	many	NA	CASSYYGTLSETQYF	TGTGCCAGCAGCTACTACGGGACCCTATCGGAGACCCAGTACTTC
TRBV10-3	TRBJ1-2	many	TRBD1	CASTGTGIFYGYTF	TGTGCCAGTACCGGGACAGGGATTTTCTATGGCTACACCTTC
TRBV29-1	TRBJ2-3	many	NA	CSVEDGVGLAGADTQYF	TGCAGCGTTGAAGACGGTGTCGGGCTAGCAGGGGCAGATACGCAGTATTTT
TRBV15	TRBJ2-5	many	NA	CATSRDRKGETQYF	TGTGCCACCAGCAGAGATCGGAAGGGAGAGACCCAGTACTTC
TRBV4-2	TRBJ2-1	many	TRBD2	CASSQALAEAYNEQFF	TGTGCCAGCAGCCAAGCCCTAGCGGAGGCCTACAATGAGCAGTTCTTC
TRBV29-1	TRBJ2-3	many	TRBD2	CSVDFSGRSTDTQYF	TGCAGCGTTGACTTTAGCGGGAGAAGTACAGATACGCAGTATTTT
TRBV4-1	TRBJ2-7	many	TRBD2	CASSLLAGGPYEQYF	TGCGCCAGCAGCTTACTAGCGGGAGGGCCCTACGAGCAGTACTTC
TRBV5-1	TRBJ2-7	many	NA	CASSFTDSYEQYF	TGCGCCAGCAGCTTCACGGACAGCTACGAGCAGTACTTC
TRBV28	TRBJ1-2	many	TRBD1	CASSSRDRPSNYGYTF	TGTGCCAGCAGTTCCCGGGACAGACCTTCGAACTATGGCTACACCTTC